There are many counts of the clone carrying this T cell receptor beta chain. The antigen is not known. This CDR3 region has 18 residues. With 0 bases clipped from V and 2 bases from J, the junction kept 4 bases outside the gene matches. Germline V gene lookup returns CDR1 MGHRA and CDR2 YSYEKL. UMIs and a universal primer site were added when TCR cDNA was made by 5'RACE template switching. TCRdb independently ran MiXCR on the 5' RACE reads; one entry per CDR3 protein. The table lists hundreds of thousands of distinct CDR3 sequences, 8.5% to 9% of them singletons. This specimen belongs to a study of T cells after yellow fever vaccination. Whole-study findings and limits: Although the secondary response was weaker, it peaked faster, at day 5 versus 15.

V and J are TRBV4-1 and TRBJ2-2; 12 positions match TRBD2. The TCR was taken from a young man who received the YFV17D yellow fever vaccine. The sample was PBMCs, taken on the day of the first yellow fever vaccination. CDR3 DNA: TGCGCCAGCAGCCAAGATACTAGCGGGGGGTACAACACCGGGGAGCTGTTTTTT. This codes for CASSQDTSGGYNTGELFF.